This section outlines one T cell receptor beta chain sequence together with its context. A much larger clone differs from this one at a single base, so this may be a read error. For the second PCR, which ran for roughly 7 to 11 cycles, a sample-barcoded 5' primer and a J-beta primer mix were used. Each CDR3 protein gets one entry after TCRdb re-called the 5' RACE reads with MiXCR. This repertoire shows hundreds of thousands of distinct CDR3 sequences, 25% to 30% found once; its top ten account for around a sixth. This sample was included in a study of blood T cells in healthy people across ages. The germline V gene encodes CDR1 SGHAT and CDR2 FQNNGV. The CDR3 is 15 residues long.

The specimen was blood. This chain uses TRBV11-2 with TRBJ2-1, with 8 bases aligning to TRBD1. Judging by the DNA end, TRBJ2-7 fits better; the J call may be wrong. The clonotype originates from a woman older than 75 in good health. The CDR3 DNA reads TGTGCCAGCAGCTACCAGGGGGCTTCCTACAATGAGCAGTACTTC. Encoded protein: CASSYQGASYNEQYF.